This T cell receptor (beta chain) was sequenced during a study of T cells after posttransplantation cyclophosphamide. The V gene lost 2 bases and the J gene lost 9 bases, with 16 bases spanning the gap. This CDR3 region has 14 residues. CDR1 is MNHNS and CDR2 is SASEGT in the germline V gene. The related graft donor's blood sample was taken on the day of bone marrow donation. Produced via immunoSEQ multiplex PCR; TCRdb's table is partial and in-frame only. The repertoire holds tens of thousands of clones, with roughly 92% as singletons. Study-level points and caveats: Recipient CMV seropositivity and CMV reactivation strongly tracked TRB clonality.

Concerning this clone itself: Its antigen is still unknown.

The sample comprised PBMCs. This chain joins TRBV6-1 and TRBJ2-5, with D possibly being TRBD1 (6 bases). This TCR was recovered from a woman aged 45-59 years in good health and a related stem cell transplant donor. CDR3 sequence (DNA): TGTGCCAGCAGTGAACCCCACGGCGAGGGGGCCCAGTACTTC. Protein product: CASSEPHGEGAQYF.